The 5 T cell receptor beta chains reported below all come from one sample, sequenced in a study of spatial heterogeneity in lung cancer. The time point denotes: sample taken at primary tumor resection. Study-wide results and limits: Mutation tallies in tumors tracked expanded intratumoral alpha and beta TCR counts.

These receptors are not linked to any known antigen. TCRdb re-analysed the 5' RACE reads in MiXCR, keeping a single row per CDR3 protein. The table lists 15,000 to 20,000 distinct CDR3 sequences, about 6.5% of them singletons. Source: lung tumor tissue, taken at surgery. The receptors here all came from a female donor with early-stage non-small cell lung cancer.

This clonotype was observed many times. In nucleotides, the CDR3 is TGTGCCAGCAGTGAACGAAGGGCGAATCAGCCCCAGCATTTT. This gives the protein CASSERRANQPQHF. This chain links TRBV6-1 with TRBJ1-5, with D unclear. The ends were cut back, 2 bases at V and 4 bases at J, with 9 bases in the middle. The germline V gene encodes CDR1 MNHNS and CDR2 SASEGT. This CDR3 contains 14 residues.

This clonotype was picked up one time. The chain combines TRBV7-2 with TRBJ1-1; 7 bases are shared with TRBD1. Germline assignment: CDR1 SGHTA and CDR2 FQGNSA. CDR3 length equals 14 residues. The V gene end was trimmed by 7 bases and the J gene end by 4 bases; junction bases not matched to a gene: 9. CDR3 bases: TGTACCAGCACCATCAGGACAGGAATCACTGAAGCTTTCTTT. Amino acid sequence: CTSTIRTGITEAFF.

This clonotype was seen a few times. The chain links TRBV10-3 to TRBJ1-6, with a tentative D call TRBD1 (5 bases). The CDR3 length is 15 residues. The germline V gene has CDR1 ENHRY and CDR2 SYGVKD. Trimming pared 1 base from V and 7 bases from J, leaving 11 bases between. The CDR3 here is CAISELEGLNSPLHF. For the CDR3, the DNA is TGTGCCATCAGTGAGTTAGAGGGACTGAATTCACCCCTCCACTTT.

J is TRBJ1-2 and V is TRBV18; perhaps TRBD1 as D (5 bases). Per germline, CDR1 KGHSH and CDR2 LQKENI. The ends were cut back, 4 bases at V and 4 bases at J, with 13 bases in the middle. This CDR3 has 14 amino acids. This CDR3 is CASSLRGDGYGYTF. CDR3 nucleotides: TGTGCCAGCTCACTTAGAGGGGACGGCTATGGCTACACCTTC.

This clonotype was counted only a few times. The chain carries TRBV29-1 and TRBJ2-1; D gene uncertain. Germline V gene sequence: CDR1 SQVTM, CDR2 ANQGSEA. With 3 bases removed from V and 13 bases from J, the gap between germline ends came to 4 bases. This CDR3 is built from 8 residues. The CDR3 DNA sequence: TGCAGCGTTGAGGGTCAGTTCTTC. It specifies CSVEGQFF.